Sequencing of this TCR beta chain was carried out in a study of blood T cell repertoires in COVID-19. Study information: The United States, Italy and Spain provided the acute and convalescent COVID-19 samples. T cells, B-cell-depleted T cells, or PBMCs provided the cDNA or gDNA that served as material.

Original handling: Using reference gene primer amplification, nucleated cell counts were estimated. Using immunoSEQ multiplex PCR, the repertoire was profiled, and TCRdb retains in-frame clones only, with some absent. V, J and clone size are taken as reported in that table, and D and trimming were inferred from the DNA itself. The sample has 150,000 to 200,000 clones; roughly 76% are singletons. Enrollment of patients from Seattle took place during active infection, with longitudinal follow-up. The clonotype comes from a woman in her 40s with COVID-19, enrolled during active disease. The sequenced sample was peripheral blood.

CDR3: CASSFTLSGREQFF. CDR3 DNA sequence: TGCGCCAGCAGCTTTACTCTCAGCGGGAGGGAGCAGTTCTTC. This chain connects TRBV5-1 to TRBJ2-1, with 9 bases fitting TRBD2. CDR3 length: 14 amino acids. Germline loops: CDR1 SGHRS, CDR2 YFSETQ. Trimming removed 2 bases from V and 10 bases from J; junction bases left unmatched: 7.